The 9 T cell receptor beta chains listed next were all sequenced from one sample in a study of Graves' ophthalmopathy and Graves' hyperthyroidism. RNA transcripts provided the template for amplifying TCR beta CDR3 regions. First-round RT-PCR relied on HTBI primers, and a second-round multiplex PCR came next. TCRdb analysed the multiplex PCR reads with MiXCR anew, one entry per CDR3 protein. The data hold 300,000 or so distinct CDR3 sequences, with about a sixth observed a single time. Sequenced material: peripheral blood. Source of these receptors: an adult man with Graves' ophthalmopathy.

Only a few counts were recorded for this clonotype. The CDR3 does not end in the conserved phenylalanine or tryptophan, so this is likely a read error. The chain uses TRBV7-2 and TRBJ1-1; 7 bases are a match to TRBD1. J lost 4 bases, V lost 6 bases, and 5 bases had no gene match. Germline V gene lookup returns CDR1 SGHTA and CDR2 FQGNSA. CDR3 length: 13 residues. The CDR3, as DNA: TGTGCCAGCAGGGGACAGTCCGTCACTGAAGCTTTCCTT. This gives the protein CASRGQSVTEAFL.

In its sample, this clonotype was seen many times. The chain couples TRBV24-1 to TRBJ1-5; no clear D. CDR3 length: 14 amino acids. V gave up 4 bases and J gave up 5 bases, with 11 bases separating them. CDR1 and CDR2 from the germline V gene are KGHDR and SFDVKD. CDR3 coding DNA: TGTGCCACCAGTGACCTAGGACGAGATCAGCCCCAGCATTTT. It specifies CATSDLGRDQPQHF.

This clonotype was found many times. The rearrangement joins TRBV6-1 to TRBJ2-7, with a tentative D call TRBD2 (5 bases). CDR1 is MNHNS, CDR2 SASEGT, per germline. The CDR3 covers 15 residues. With 5 bases removed from V and 1 base from J, the gap between germline ends came to 15 bases. CDR3 bases: TGTGCCAGCAGTCCCCTCGCGGGTGGATCCTACGAGCAGTACTTC. It codes for CASSPLAGGSYEQYF.

The sample holds a few counts of this clonotype. The V and J genes are TRBV5-1 and TRBJ1-5; D might be TRBD1 (6 bases). The germline CDR1 and CDR2 sequences are SGHRS and YFSETQ. Trimming took off 2 bases at V and 6 bases at J, with 12 bases between the two ends. This CDR3 has 14 residues. The CDR3 is CASSFLGAGQPQHF. In DNA form, the CDR3 reads TGCGCCAGCAGCTTCTTGGGGGCAGGTCAGCCCCAGCATTTT.

This clonotype has at least ten counts. A single base separates this from a much larger clone, so it may be a read error. The gene calls are TRBV4-2 and TRBJ2-5; tentatively, D is TRBD2 (5 bases). The CDR3 is 17 residues long. The V and J ends lost 0 bases and 7 bases respectively, with 21 bases between them. The germline V gene encodes CDR1 LGHNA and CDR2 YNFKEQ. CDR3 in DNA: TGTGCCAGCAGCCAAGACGAGGGCCAGGATCTGAGATGGACCCAGTACTTC. Translated: CASSQDEGQDLRWTQYF.

This sequence joins TRBV12-3 or TRBV12-4 and TRBJ2-7; 9 bases line up with TRBD2. Trimming removed 2 bases from V and 5 bases from J; junction bases left unmatched: 13. The CDR3 covers 17 residues. The CDR3 loop reads CASSLSGGRVEANEQYF. CDR3 coding DNA: TGTGCCAGCAGTTTAAGTGGCGGGAGGGTTGAGGCGAACGAGCAGTACTTC.

This clonotype was counted many times. The V call is TRBV19, the J call TRBJ2-7; a possible D gene is TRBD1 (5 bases). This CDR3 has 14 amino acids. Trimming stripped 3 bases from V and 3 bases from J, with 12 bases between. Germline assignment: CDR1 LNHDA and CDR2 SQIVND (reference sequence). The CDR3 sequence: CASSIPGNDYEQYF. CDR3 nucleotides: TGTGCCAGTAGTATCCCAGGGAATGACTACGAGCAGTACTTC. The full variable domain, with the rest looked up from reference TRBV19 and TRBJ2-7, is DGGITQSPKYLFRKEGQNVTLSCEQNLNHDAMYWYRQDPGQGLRLIYYSQIVNDFQKGDIAEGYSVSREKKESFPLTVTSAQKNPTAFYLCASSIPGNDYEQYFGPGTRLTVT.

This clonotype was found many times. V is TRBV12-3 or TRBV12-4 and J is TRBJ2-3; no definite D call. V lost 1 base and J 1 base, leaving 9 bases between the germline ends. This CDR3 spans 15 amino acids. As DNA, the CDR3 is TGTGCCAGCAGTTTAGTCCTAGATCGCACAGATACGCAGTATTTT. The encoded protein is CASSLVLDRTDTQYF.

This clonotype has at least ten counts. V gene TRBV5-6 combines with J gene TRBJ1-1; 8 nucleotides line up with TRBD1. CDR1 is SGHDT and CDR2 is YYEEEE in the germline V gene. The CDR3 totals 15 residues. Trimming took 2 bases from V and 0 from J; bases not matched to a gene: 3. In DNA form, the CDR3 reads TGTGCCAGCAGCTTCTTGACAGGGGTGAACACTGAAGCTTTCTTT. Translating it yields CASSFLTGVNTEAFF.